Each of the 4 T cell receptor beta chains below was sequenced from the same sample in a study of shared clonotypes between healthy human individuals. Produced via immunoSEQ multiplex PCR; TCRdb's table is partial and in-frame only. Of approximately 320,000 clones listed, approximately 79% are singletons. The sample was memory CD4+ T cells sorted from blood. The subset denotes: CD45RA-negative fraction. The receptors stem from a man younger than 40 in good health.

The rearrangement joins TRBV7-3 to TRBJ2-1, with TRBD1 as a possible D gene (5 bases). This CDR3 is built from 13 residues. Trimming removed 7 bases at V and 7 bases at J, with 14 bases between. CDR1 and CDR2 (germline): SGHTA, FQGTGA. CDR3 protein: CASNDPGLNEQFF. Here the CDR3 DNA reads TGTGCCAGCAACGACCCAGGGCTAAATGAGCAGTTCTTC.

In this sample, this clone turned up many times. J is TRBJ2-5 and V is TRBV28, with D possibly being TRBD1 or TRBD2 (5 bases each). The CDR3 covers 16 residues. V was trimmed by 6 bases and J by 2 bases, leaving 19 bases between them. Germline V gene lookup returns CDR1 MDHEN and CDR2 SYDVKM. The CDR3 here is CASRHLLPGLQETQYF. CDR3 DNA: TGTGCCAGCAGGCACTTACTTCCGGGGCTTCAAGAGACCCAGTACTTC. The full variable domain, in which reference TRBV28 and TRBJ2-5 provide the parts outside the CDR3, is DVKVTQSSRYLVKRTGEKVFLECVQDMDHENMFWYRQDPGLGLRLIYFSYDVKMKEKGDIPEGYSVSREKKERFSLILESASTNQTSMYLCASRHLLPGLQETQYFGPGTRLLVL.

CDR3 sequence reads: CASSQGTGDGGYTF. The DNA of the CDR3 is TGCGCCAGCAGCCAAGGTACAGGAGATGGTGGCTACACCTTC. This chain connects TRBV4-3 to TRBJ1-2; tentative D call: TRBD1 (5 bases). Germline loops: CDR1 LGHNA, CDR2 YSLEER. Trimming removed 1 base at V and 7 bases at J, with 13 bases between. The CDR3 is made up of 14 amino acids.

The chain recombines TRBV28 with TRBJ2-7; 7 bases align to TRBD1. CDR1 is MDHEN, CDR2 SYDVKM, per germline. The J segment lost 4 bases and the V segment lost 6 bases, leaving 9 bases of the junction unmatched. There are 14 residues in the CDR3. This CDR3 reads CASRLPGQQYEQYF. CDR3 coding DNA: TGTGCCAGCAGGTTACCGGGACAGCAGTACGAGCAGTACTTC.